This TCR beta chain is drawn from a study of cytomegalovirus exposure and HLA in healthy donors. Germline CDR1 SGDLS, CDR2 YYNGEE. This CDR3 contains 12 residues. The trim removed 4 bases at V and 6 bases at J, leaving 4 bases unmatched. A multiplex PCR was run with 60 Vbeta primers and 13 Jbeta primers. The repertoire was sequenced with immunoSEQ multiplex PCR; TCRdb's copy has only in-frame clones and lacks some. Of 130,000 or so clones listed, about four fifths are singletons. V is TRBV9 and J is TRBJ2-7; 7 bases are a match to TRBD1. The sequencing sample was made of PBMCs. The sequence derives from a man aged 25-45 years in good health and CMV-seronegative. In DNA form, the CDR3 reads TGTGCCAGCAGCTCCAGACAGGGCGAGCAGTACTTC. Amino acid sequence: CASSSRQGEQYF.